Sequencing of this T cell receptor beta chain was carried out in a study of blood T cell repertoires in COVID-19. V was cut by 2 bases and J by 2 bases, with 7 bases left in between. Germline V lookup: CDR1 ENHRY, CDR2 SYGVKD. The length of the CDR3 is 13 residues. Enrolled through a virtual design, the participants were between 18 and 89 years of age and came from under 25 US areas. Participant-reported clinical history was the basis for cohort assignment. Assay: immunoSEQ multiplex PCR; the TCRdb copy retains only in-frame clones and omits some. Of approximately 240,000 clones listed, roughly four fifths are singletons.

The chain joins TRBV10-3 to TRBJ2-7; D is perhaps TRBD2 (6 bases). This TCR derives from a woman in her thirties or forties with acute COVID-19. The sample was PBMCs or T cells enriched from blood (not recorded which). The CDR3, as DNA: TGTGCCATCAGTGAGGGGGGGACCTACGAGCAGTACTTC. Protein: CAISEGGTYEQYF.